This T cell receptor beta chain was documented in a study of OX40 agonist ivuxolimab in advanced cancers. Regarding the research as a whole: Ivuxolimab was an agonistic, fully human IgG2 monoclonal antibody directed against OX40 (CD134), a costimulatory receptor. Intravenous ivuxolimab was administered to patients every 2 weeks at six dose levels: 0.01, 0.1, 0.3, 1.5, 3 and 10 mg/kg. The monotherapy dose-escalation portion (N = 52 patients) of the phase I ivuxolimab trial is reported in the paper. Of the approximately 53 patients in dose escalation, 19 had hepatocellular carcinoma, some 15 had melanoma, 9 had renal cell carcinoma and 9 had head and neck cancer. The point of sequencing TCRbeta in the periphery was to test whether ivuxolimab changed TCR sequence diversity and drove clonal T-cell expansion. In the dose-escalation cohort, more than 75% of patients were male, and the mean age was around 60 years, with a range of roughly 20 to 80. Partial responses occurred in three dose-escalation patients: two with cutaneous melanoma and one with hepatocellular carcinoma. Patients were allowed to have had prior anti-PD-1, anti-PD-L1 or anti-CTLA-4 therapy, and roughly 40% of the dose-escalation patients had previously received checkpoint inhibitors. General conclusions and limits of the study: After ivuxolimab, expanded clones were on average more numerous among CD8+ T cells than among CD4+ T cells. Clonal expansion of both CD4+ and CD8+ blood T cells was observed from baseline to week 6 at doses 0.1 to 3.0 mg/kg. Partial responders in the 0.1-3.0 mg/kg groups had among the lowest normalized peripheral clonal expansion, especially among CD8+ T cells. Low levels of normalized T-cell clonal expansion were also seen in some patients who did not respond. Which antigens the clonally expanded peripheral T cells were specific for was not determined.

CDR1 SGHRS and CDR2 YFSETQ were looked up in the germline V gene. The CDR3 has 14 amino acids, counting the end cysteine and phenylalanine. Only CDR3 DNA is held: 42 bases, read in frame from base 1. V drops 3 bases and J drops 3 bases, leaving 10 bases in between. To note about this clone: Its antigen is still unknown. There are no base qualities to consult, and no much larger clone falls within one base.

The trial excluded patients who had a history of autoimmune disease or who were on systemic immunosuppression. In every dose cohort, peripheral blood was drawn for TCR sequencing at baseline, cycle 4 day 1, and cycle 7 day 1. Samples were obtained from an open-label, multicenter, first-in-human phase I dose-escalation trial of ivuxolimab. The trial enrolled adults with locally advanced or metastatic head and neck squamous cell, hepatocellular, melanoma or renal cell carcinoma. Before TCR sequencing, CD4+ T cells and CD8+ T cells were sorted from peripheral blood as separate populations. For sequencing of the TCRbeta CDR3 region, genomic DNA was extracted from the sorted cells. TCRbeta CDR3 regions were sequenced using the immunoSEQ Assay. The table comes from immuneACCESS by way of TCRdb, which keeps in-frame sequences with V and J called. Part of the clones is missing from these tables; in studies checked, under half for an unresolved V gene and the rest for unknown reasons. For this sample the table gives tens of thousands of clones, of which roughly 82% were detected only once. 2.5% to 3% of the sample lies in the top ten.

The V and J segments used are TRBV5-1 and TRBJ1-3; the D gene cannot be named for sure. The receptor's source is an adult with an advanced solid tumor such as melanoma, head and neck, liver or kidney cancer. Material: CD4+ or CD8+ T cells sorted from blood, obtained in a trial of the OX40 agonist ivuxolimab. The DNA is TGCGCCAGCAGCTCTGGTTCTGGTGGAAACACCATATATTTT. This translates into CASSSGSGGNTIYF.